Described below is a single TCR beta chain sequence and its context. The antigen remains unidentified. This record comes from a study of cytomegalovirus exposure and HLA in healthy donors. Study details: Unique TCRs from HLA-typed donors, 70 million to 85 million of them, were held in an early data release. Ancestry clustering placed about 86% of 350 to 500 genotyped donors in the Caucasian-associated cluster.

Broader study findings: Published work reported that the classifier diagnosed cytomegalovirus status with high specificity and sensitivity. With later analysis, a missense DCLRE1C variant became linked to TCR beta V- and J-gene trimming.

Trimming at V came to 4 bases and at J to 3 bases, leaving 4 bases not matched to a gene. This CDR3 is built from 15 residues. CDR1 ENHRY and CDR2 SYGVKD come from the germline V gene. A multiplex PCR was run with 60 Vbeta primers and 13 Jbeta primers. TCRdb keeps only in-frame clones here, not all; method: immunoSEQ multiplex PCR. Found here are under 150,000 clones, over 55% of them singletons; the top ten hold about 8.3%. The chain couples TRBV10-3 to TRBJ1-1; 11 bases agree with TRBD1. The receptor was derived from a man between 18 and 35 years old in good health and CMV-seropositive. Sample: PBMCs. The CDR3 DNA is TGTGCCATCAGTGGCGGACAGGGGGCCTACACTGAAGCTTTCTTT. Protein sequence: CAISGGQGAYTEAFF.